This T cell receptor beta chain was recorded in a study of Ad26.COV2.S vaccination and SARS-CoV-2 variants. V was clipped by 5 bases and J by 1 base; unmatched bases: 4. Germline-derived CDR1 and CDR2 are SNHLY and FYNNEI. The CDR3 consists of 15 residues. Described treatment: some 19 received Ad26.COV2.S at low or high dose, single or two shots; about 5 received placebo; per-sample allocation not given. Sampling took place 63 days after the first vaccine or placebo injection. Data came from immunoSEQ multiplex PCR; TCRdb stores just in-frame clones and leaves some out. The sample includes fewer than 600,000 clones, 89% seen only once; the top ten take about 1.5%.

This TCR was sampled from a person between 18 and 65 years old who received the Ad26.COV2.S COVID-19 vaccine or a placebo. Here the sequenced sample was peripheral blood, taken in a trial of Ad26.COV2.S vaccine versus placebo. This chain uses TRBV2 with TRBJ2-5; 10 nucleotides align to TRBD2. Written as DNA, the CDR3 is TGTGCCAGCAGTATTAGCGGGGGGCCCCAAGAGACCCAGTACTTC. Its protein product is CASSISGGPQETQYF.